This entry is about one TCR beta chain. Its specific antigen is unknown. No much larger clonotype is one base removed from it; base qualities were not supplied. Reading from cysteine to phenylalanine, the CDR3 counts 13 amino acids. CDR3 DNA only is kept here, 39 bases in frame from base 1. CDR1 and CDR2, looked up from the germline V gene, are SQVTM and ANQGSEA. V is reduced by 0 bases and J by 9 bases, leaving a spacing of 14 bases between them. This record comes from a study of CD8+ T cells in alopecia areata (dated by TCRdb to between 2017 and 2018). Study-level background: Treated patients were enrolled in an open-label pilot trial of oral tofacitinib, 5 to 10 mg twice daily, for moderate-to-severe alopecia areata. In both human patients and the C3H/HeJ mouse model, the study applied high-throughput TCRbeta sequencing to look at T cell clonal expansion in alopecia areata. Patients on tofacitinib were biopsied at baseline and after 4 and 24 weeks of treatment, and several of the patients also had a later scalp biopsy. Patients received tofacitinib for 6 to 18 months and were then followed off drug for 6 months to check for delayed response and recurrence. Human TCRbeta sequencing covered scalp tissue and sorted CD4+ and CD8+ peripheral blood T cells from patchy and totalis/universalis alopecia areata patients and healthy controls. RNA came from the PAXgene miRNA kit for fixed scalp, the miRNeasy kit for PBMCs, and the RNeasy kit for mouse skin. Amplification of TCRbeta CDR3 regions was done by immunoSEQ multiplex PCR using 35 Vbeta forward primers and 13 Jbeta reverse primers. Clonality in the scalp was compared among normal scalp (n=4), patchy alopecia areata scalp (n=8), and alopecia totalis/universalis scalp (n=8).

General findings and caveats noted by the study authors: Scalp TCR repertoire analysis is complicated because resident alphabeta T cells in normal human skin are also sequenced, whereas mouse skin is dominated by gammadelta T cells. Lesional scalp, especially in alopecia totalis/universalis, showed higher clonality and more expanded CD8+ clones than normal scalp, suggesting antigenic drive. Compared with mice, TCR sequences shared between patients were less clear, possibly partly because of HLA diversity across the patient population.

The sample's time point label is to be understood as: baseline before oral tofacitinib. Lesional scalp punch biopsies and peripheral blood were collected from alopecia areata patients. PBMCs were isolated by density centrifugation and stained for CD3, CD4 and CD8, and CD4+ and CD8+ T cells were sorted on a FACSAria. Libraries came from the immunoSEQ multiplex PCR assay. For TCR sequencing, RNA was extracted from every sample and reverse transcribed into cDNA to serve as template. SuperScript III was used for first-strand cDNA synthesis, primed with a 2:1 mix of oligo-dT and random hexamers. A synthetic immune receptor repertoire was used to assess amplification bias, and residual bias was removed computationally. The published analysis was carried out like this. After raw reads were preprocessed to remove errors, the CDR3 was defined following IMGT conventions as running from the conserved cysteine to phenylalanine. To get clonality, Shannon entropy was normalized by log2 of the number of productive unique TCRs and the result was subtracted from 1. CD4 or CD8 identity of scalp clones was inferred by cross-referencing scalp TCRbeta sequences with sorted blood CD4 and CD8 repertoires. TCRdb provides this immuneACCESS table in a form limited to in-frame rearrangements. Some clones are lacking; in checked studies, under half of them reflect an unresolved V gene, and why the rest are absent is not known. The V and J calls and the clone size are those of that table, but D and trimming were determined from the DNA. For this sample the table gives over 110,000 clones, of which roughly 46% were detected only once. The top ten clones comprise approximately 0.99% of the sample.

Recombination connected TRBV29-1 to TRBJ1-2; the D gene lacks a confident call. The receptor comes from a human donor with alopecia areata. This sample comprised CD4+ T cells sorted from blood, obtained at week 0. The DNA is as follows: TGCAGCGTTGAAGATGCGAGTGGCCGTAGCTACACCTTC. It translates to CSVEDASGRSYTF.